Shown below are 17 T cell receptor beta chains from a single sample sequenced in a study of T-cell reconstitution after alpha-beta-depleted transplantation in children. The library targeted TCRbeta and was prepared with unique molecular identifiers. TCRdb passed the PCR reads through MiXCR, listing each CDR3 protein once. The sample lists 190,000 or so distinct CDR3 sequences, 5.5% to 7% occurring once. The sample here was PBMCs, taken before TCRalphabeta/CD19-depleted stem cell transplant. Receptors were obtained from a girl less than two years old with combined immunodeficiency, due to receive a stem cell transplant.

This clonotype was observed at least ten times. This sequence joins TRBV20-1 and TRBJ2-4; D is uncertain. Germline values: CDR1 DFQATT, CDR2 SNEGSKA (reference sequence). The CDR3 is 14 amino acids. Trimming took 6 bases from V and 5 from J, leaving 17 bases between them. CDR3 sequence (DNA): TGCAGTGCCCTCCTGGGCAGGAACCAAAACATTCAGTACTTC. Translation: CSALLGRNQNIQYF.

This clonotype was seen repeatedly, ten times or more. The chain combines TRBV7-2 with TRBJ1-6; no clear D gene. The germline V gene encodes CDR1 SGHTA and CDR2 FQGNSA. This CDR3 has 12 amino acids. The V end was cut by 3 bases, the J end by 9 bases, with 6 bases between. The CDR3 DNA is TGTGCCAGCAGCTTGGGAGGTTCACCCCTCCACTTT. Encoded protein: CASSLGGSPLHF. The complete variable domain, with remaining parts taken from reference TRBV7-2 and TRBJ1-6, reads GAGVSQSPSNKVTEKGKDVELRCDPISGHTALYWYRQSLGQGLEFLIYFQGNSAPDKSGLPSDRFSAERTGGSVSTLTIQRTQQEDSAVYLCASSLGGSPLHFGNGTRLTVT.

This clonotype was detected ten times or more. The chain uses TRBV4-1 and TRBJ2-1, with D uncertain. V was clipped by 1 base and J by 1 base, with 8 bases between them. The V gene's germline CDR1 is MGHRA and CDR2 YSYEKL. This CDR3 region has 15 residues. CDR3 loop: CASSQVTHSYNEQFF. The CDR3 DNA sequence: TGCGCCAGCAGCCAAGTGACACATTCCTACAATGAGCAGTTCTTC.

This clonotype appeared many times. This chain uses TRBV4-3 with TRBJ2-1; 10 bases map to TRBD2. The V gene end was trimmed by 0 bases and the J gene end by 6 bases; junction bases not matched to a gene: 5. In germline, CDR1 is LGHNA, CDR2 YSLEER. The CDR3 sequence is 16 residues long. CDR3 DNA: TGCGCCAGCAGCCAAGATCCAGCGGGGGGGTCCAATGAGCAGTTCTTC. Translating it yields CASSQDPAGGSNEQFF.

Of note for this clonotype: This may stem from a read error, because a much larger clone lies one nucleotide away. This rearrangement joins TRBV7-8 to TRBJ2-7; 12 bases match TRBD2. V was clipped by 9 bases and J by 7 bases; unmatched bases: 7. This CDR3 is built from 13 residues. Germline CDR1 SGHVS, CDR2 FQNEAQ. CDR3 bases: TGTGCCAGACTGCAGACTAGCGGGGGAGAGCAGTACTTC. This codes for CARLQTSGGEQYF.

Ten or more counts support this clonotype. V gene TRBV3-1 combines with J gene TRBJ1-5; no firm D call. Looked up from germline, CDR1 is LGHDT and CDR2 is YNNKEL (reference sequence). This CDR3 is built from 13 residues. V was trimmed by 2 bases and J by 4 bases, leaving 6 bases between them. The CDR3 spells CASSQPGNQPQHF. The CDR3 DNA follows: TGTGCCAGCAGCCAACCGGGGAATCAGCCCCAGCATTTT.

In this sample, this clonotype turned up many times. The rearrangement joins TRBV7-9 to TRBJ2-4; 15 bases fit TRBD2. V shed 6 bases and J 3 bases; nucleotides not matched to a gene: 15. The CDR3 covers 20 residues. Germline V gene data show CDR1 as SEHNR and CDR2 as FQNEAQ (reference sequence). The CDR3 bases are TGTGCCAGCAGTCCTGCTCCGGGACTAGCGGGGGGTTCAGACAAAAACATTCAGTACTTC. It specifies CASSPAPGLAGGSDKNIQYF.

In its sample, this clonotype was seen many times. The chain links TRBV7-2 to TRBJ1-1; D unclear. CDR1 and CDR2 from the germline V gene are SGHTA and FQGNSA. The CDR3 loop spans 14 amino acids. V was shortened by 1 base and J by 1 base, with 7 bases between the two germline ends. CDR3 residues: CASSLEQTNTEAFF. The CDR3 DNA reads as TGTGCCAGCAGCTTAGAACAAACGAACACTGAAGCTTTCTTT. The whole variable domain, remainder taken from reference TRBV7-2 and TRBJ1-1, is GAGVSQSPSNKVTEKGKDVELRCDPISGHTALYWYRQSLGQGLEFLIYFQGNSAPDKSGLPSDRFSAERTGGSVSTLTIQRTQQEDSAVYLCASSLEQTNTEAFFGQGTRLTVV.

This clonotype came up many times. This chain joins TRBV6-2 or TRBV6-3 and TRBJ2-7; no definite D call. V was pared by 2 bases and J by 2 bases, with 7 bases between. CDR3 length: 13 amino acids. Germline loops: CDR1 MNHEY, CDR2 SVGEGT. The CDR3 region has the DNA TGTGCCAGCAGTTACAGGGAAACCTACGAGCAGTACTTC. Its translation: CASSYRETYEQYF.

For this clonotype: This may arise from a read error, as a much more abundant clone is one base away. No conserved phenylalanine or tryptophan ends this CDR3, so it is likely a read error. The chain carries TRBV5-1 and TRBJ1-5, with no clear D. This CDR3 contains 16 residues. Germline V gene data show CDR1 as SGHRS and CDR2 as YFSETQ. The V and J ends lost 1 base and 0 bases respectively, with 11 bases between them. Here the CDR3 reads CASSLREPDSNQPQHS. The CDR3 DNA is TGCGCCAGCAGCTTGAGGGAGCCGGATAGCAATCAGCCCCAGCATTCT.

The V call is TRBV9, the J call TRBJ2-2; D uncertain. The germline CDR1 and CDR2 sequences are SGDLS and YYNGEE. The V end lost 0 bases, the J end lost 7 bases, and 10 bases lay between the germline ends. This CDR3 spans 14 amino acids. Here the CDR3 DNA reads TGTGCCAGCAGCGTAGGATCCGTGGGCGGGGAGCTGTTTTTT. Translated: CASSVGSVGGELFF.

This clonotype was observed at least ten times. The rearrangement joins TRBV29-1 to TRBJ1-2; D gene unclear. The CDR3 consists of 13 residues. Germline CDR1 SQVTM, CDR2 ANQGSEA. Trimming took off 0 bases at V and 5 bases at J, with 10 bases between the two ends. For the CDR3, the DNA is TGCAGCGTTGAAGATGGGGAATTATATGGCTACACCTTC. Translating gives CSVEDGELYGYTF.

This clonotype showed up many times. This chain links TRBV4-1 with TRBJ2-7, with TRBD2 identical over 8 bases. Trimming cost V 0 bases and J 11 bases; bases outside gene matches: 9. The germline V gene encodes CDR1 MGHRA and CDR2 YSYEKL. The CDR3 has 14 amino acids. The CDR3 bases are TGCGCCAGCAGCCAAGATGAGTTTAGCGGGGATAAGTACTTC. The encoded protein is CASSQDEFSGDKYF.

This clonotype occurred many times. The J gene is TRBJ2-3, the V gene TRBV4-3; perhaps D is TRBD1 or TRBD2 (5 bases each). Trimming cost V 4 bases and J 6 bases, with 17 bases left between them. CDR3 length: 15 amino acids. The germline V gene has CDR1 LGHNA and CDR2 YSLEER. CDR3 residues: CASSPSRGGRDTQYF. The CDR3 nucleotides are TGCGCCAGCAGCCCCAGTCGTGGGGGAAGGGATACGCAGTATTTT.

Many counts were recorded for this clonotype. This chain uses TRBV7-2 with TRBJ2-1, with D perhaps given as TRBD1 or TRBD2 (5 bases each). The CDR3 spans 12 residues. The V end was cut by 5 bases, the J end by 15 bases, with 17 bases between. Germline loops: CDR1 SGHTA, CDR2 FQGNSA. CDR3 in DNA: TGTGCCAGCAGCCAAAAACCGGGACCCTCGTTCTTC. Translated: CASSQKPGPSFF.

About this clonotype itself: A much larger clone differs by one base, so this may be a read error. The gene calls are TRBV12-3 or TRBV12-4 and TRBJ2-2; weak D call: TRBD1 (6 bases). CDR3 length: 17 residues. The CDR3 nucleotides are TGTGCCATCAGTTTAGGCCACAGGGAAGGTCGCACCGGGGAGCTGTTTTTT. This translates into CAISLGHREGRTGELFF.

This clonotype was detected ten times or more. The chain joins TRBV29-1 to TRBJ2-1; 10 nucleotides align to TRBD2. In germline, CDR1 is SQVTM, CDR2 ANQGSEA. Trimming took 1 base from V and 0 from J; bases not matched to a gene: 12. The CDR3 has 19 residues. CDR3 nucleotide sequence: TGCAGCGTTGAAGTTCCCTCGGACTCTAGCGGGGGCTCCTACAATGAGCAGTTCTTC. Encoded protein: CSVEVPSDSSGGSYNEQFF.